This section outlines one T cell receptor (beta chain) sequence together with its context. Antigen: not known. These data belong to a study of CD4+ T cells in melanoma. Study outcomes and limitations: In melanoma, neoantigen-specific CD4+ T cells reportedly differed in differentiation state. CD8+ T cell, macrophage and B cell function reportedly correlated with neoantigen-specific CD4+ T cells.

V dropped 5 bases and J dropped 3 bases, with 10 bases sitting between them. Germline V gene data show CDR1 as SEHNR and CDR2 as FQNEAQ (reference sequence). This CDR3 is 13 amino acids long. TCRdb's copy holds only in-frame clones and misses some; the assay was immunoSEQ multiplex PCR. The sample contains about 15,000 clones, approximately 80% of which appear only once. This clonotype was sampled from a human donor with melanoma. This chain uses TRBV7-9 with TRBJ1-1; D not certain. Sequenced material: cells from a culture (not recorded whether cultured in vitro). The CDR3 here is CASSINLDTEAFF. The CDR3 nucleotides are TGTGCCAGCAGCATAAACCTGGACACTGAAGCTTTCTTT.